This T cell receptor (beta chain) was found in a study of siplizumab effects on memory and regulatory T cells. With respect to this clone: The antigen is undetermined.

Study outcomes and limitations: The study did not confirm that proliferating Tregs from siplizumab cultures were suppressive. With siplizumab, cumulative frequency of CD4+ memory-derived alloreactive sequences dropped significantly. Naive T cells appeared more diverse than memory cells and seemed to be major alloresponse contributors.

Repertoires were generated with immunoSEQ multiplex PCR, while TCRdb's copy carries only in-frame clones and drops some. The sample records about 50,000 clones, about 98% being singletons. This CDR3 is built from 17 residues. The V segment lost 5 bases and the J segment 4 bases; nucleotides outside the gene matches: 11. CDR1 is SGHVS, CDR2 FQNEAQ, per germline. The TCR originated in a human donor in good health. The material sequenced was naive CD8+ T cells sorted from blood. The chain is built from TRBV7-8 and TRBJ1-4, with TRBD1 matching over 9 bases. This CDR3 reads CASSPRDRVLSNEKLFF. Written as DNA, the CDR3 is TGTGCCAGCAGCCCCCGGGACAGGGTGCTCAGTAATGAAAAACTGTTTTTT.